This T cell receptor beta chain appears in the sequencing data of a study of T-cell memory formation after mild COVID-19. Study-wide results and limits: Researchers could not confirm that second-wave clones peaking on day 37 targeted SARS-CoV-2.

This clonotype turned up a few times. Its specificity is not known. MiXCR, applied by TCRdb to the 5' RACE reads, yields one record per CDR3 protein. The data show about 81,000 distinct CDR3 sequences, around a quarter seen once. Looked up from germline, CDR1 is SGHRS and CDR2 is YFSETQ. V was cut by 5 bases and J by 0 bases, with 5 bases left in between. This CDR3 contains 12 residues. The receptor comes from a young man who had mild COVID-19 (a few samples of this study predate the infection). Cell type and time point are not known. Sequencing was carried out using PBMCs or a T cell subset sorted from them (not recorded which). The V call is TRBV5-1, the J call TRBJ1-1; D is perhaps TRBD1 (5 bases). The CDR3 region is CASRTVNTEAFF. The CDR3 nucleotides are TGCGCCAGCAGGACAGTGAACACTGAAGCTTTCTTT.